This TCR beta chain came from a study of blood T cell repertoires in COVID-19. Study-wide background: In each case, the material was cDNA or gDNA derived from T cells, B-cell-depleted T cells, or PBMCs.

In the authors' methods: Estimated nucleated cell counts came from reference gene primer amplification. Only in-frame clones appear in the TCRdb table, and some are missing; sequencing was by immunoSEQ multiplex PCR. The V and J calls and the clone size are those of that table, but D and trimming were determined from the DNA. This table has hundreds of thousands of clones, around 85% appearing once. The sequencing sample was made of PBMCs or T cells enriched from blood (not recorded which). The clonotype originates from a woman aged 40 to 50 with acute COVID-19.

In DNA, the CDR3 is TGCGCCAGCAGCTTGGTGGCGGGACGATCCTACAATGAGCAGTTCTTC. Protein: CASSLVAGRSYNEQFF. J is TRBJ2-1 and V is TRBV5-1, with a weak D call TRBD2 (6 bases). CDR1 and CDR2 (germline): SGHRS, YFSETQ. The CDR3 consists of 16 residues. V lost 0 bases and J lost 1, with 11 bases in between.